The 12 T cell receptor beta chains reported below all come from one sample, sequenced in a study of blood T cells in healthy people across ages (dated by TCRdb to between 2015 and 2016). The library came from 5' RACE. TCRdb lists the instrument as Illumina HiSeq 2500. A second PCR of roughly 6 to 11 cycles was run with a J-beta primer mix and a sample-barcoded 5' primer. TCRdb reprocessing: public reads trimmed at Q25 with fastp, clones called with MiXCR, in-frame beta chains kept. Records with the same CDR3 protein are collapsed into one entry carrying the most frequent genes and DNA. Present in this sample are roughly 1.6 million distinct CDR3 sequences, about 31% of which were seen just once. 11% of the sample goes to the ten largest clones. The specimen was blood. These receptors were taken from a woman under 40 in good health.

The V gene is TRBV9, the J gene TRBJ2-5, with TRBD1 identical over 9 bases. Germline lookup yields CDR1 SGDLS and CDR2 YYNGEE. This CDR3 region has 15 residues. The V and J ends lost 6 bases and 5 bases, in that order; junction bases with no gene match: 11. The CDR3 DNA follows: TGTGCCAGCAAGGGAGATGGACAGGGGAGGGAGACCCAGTACTTC. Its protein product is CASKGDGQGRETQYF. Drawing the rest from reference TRBV9 and TRBJ2-5, the complete variable domain is DSGVTQTPKHLITATGQRVTLRCSPRSGDLSVYWYQQSLDQGLQFLIQYYNGEERAKGNILERFSAQQFPDLHSELNLSSLELGDSALYFCASKGDGQGRETQYFGPGTRLLVL.

The chain has TRBV2 and TRBJ1-2; D unresolved. CDR3 length equals 14 residues. The germline V and J ends were trimmed by 5 bases and 8 bases, with 18 bases remaining between them. Germline-derived CDR1 and CDR2 are SNHLY and FYNNEI. This CDR3 reads CASSPDGQFMGYTF. The CDR3 bases are TGTGCCAGCAGTCCTGACGGCCAGTTCATGGGCTACACCTTC. Looking up the rest from reference TRBV2 and TRBJ1-2 gives the full variable domain: EPEVTQTPSHQVTQMGQEVILRCVPISNHLYFYWYRQILGQKVEFLVSFYNNEISEKSEIFDDQFSVERPDGSNFTLKIRSTKLEDSAMYFCASSPDGQFMGYTFGSGTRLTVV.

This chain uses TRBV9 with TRBJ1-2; unclear D gene. CDR1 is SGDLS and CDR2 is YYNGEE in the germline V gene. CDR3 length: 14 amino acids. V lost 2 bases and J lost 4, with 12 bases in between. The CDR3: CASSVSRETYGYTF. CDR3 nucleotide sequence: TGTGCCAGCAGCGTCAGCCGGGAGACCTATGGCTACACCTTC.

This chain joins TRBV28 and TRBJ2-5; a possible D gene is TRBD1 (6 bases). Between the trimmed V and J ends, which lost 3 bases and 3 bases, there was a span of 14 bases. This CDR3 has 15 amino acids. Germline V gives CDR1 MDHEN, CDR2 SYDVKM. Written as DNA, the CDR3 is TGTGCCAGCAGTTTCCGGGGACATCAAAAAGAGACCCAGTACTTC. Its translation is CASSFRGHQKETQYF.

This clonotype was detected only a few times. The chain joins TRBV20-1 to TRBJ2-3, with 7 bases lining up with TRBD2. CDR3 length: 16 residues. Germline V gene sequence: CDR1 DFQATT, CDR2 SNEGSKA (reference sequence). Unmatched junction bases numbered 9, after V lost 3 bases and J lost 0 bases. The CDR3 DNA reads TGCAGTGCTAGGATCGGAGCGGGGACTAGCACAGATACGCAGTATTTT. Protein sequence: CSARIGAGTSTDTQYF.

The chain uses TRBV2 and TRBJ2-7, with D unresolved. V was clipped by 7 bases and J by 0 bases, with 13 bases between them. The CDR3 consists of 14 residues. Germline V gives CDR1 SNHLY, CDR2 FYNNEI. The CDR3 coding sequence is TGTGCCAGCACTGTGATTTTAAGCTCCTACGAGCAGTACTTC. This gives the protein CASTVILSSYEQYF. Combining the CDR3 with reference TRBV2 and TRBJ2-7 gives the whole variable domain EPEVTQTPSHQVTQMGQEVILRCVPISNHLYFYWYRQILGQKVEFLVSFYNNEISEKSEIFDDQFSVERPDGSNFTLKIRSTKLEDSAMYFCASTVILSSYEQYFGPGTRLTVT.

This clonotype was picked up a small number of times. The chain carries TRBV30 and TRBJ1-1; D unresolved. Germline V gives CDR1 GTSNPN, CDR2 SVGIG (reference sequence). V gave up 0 bases and J gave up 3 bases, with 2 bases separating them. This CDR3 has 11 amino acids. The CDR3 bases are TGTGCCTGGAGTGTACACACTGAAGCTTTCTTT. Translated, it gives CAWSVHTEAFF.

The V and J genes are TRBV28 and TRBJ1-4, with D perhaps TRBD1 (5 bases). CDR3 length: 15 residues. Per germline, CDR1 MDHEN and CDR2 SYDVKM. V lost 6 bases to trimming and J lost 6 bases, with 17 bases between them. CDR3 DNA: TGTGCCAGCAGCCGCCCCGGGCCGGGGGATGAAAAACTGTTTTTT. It encodes CASSRPGPGDEKLFF.

This chain joins TRBV4-1 and TRBJ1-5; D remains unclear. The V gene's germline CDR1 is MGHRA and CDR2 YSYEKL. The CDR3 extends over 13 amino acids. The V and J ends lost 2 bases and 4 bases respectively, with 6 bases between them. CDR3 DNA sequence: TGCGCCAGCAGCCAACCGGGGAATCAGCCCCAGCATTTT. Translation: CASSQPGNQPQHF.

This clonotype was found a few times. The chain links TRBV5-1 to TRBJ2-5, with 8 bases that match TRBD2. The CDR3 runs 15 residues. Germline values: CDR1 SGHRS, CDR2 YFSETQ. The V segment lost 5 bases and the J segment 5 bases; nucleotides outside the gene matches: 11. CDR3 region: CASSLSTSGTETQYF. The CDR3, as DNA: TGCGCCAGCAGTCTAAGTACTAGCGGAACGGAGACCCAGTACTTC.

Comment on this clonotype: One end of the junction fails to match germline, which may point to a read error. The chain is built from TRBV9 and TRBJ2-7; 8 nucleotides agree with TRBD2. Germline-derived CDR1 and CDR2 are SGDLS and YYNGEE. The CDR3 sequence is 15 residues long. This CDR3 reads CAGSVGRGDSYEQYF. Here the CDR3 DNA reads TGTGCCGGCAGCGTTGGGCGGGGGGACTCCTACGAGCAGTACTTC.

There are a few counts of this clonotype. J is TRBJ2-7 and V is TRBV3-1, with D unresolved. Germline V gene lookup returns CDR1 LGHDT and CDR2 YNNKEL (reference sequence). The CDR3 is 13 amino acids. V gave up 3 bases and J gave up 4 bases, with 10 bases separating them. In nucleotides, the CDR3 is TGTGCCAGCAGCCATCGGGCTGGTTACGAGCAGTACTTC. Protein sequence: CASSHRAGYEQYF.